This T cell receptor (beta chain) originates from a study of cytomegalovirus exposure and HLA in healthy donors. The PCR contained 60 Vbeta and 13 Jbeta primers. Data came from immunoSEQ multiplex PCR; TCRdb stores just in-frame clones and leaves some out. This repertoire shows fewer than 150,000 clones, approximately 80% found once; its top ten account for 2% to 3%. Study-level points and caveats: As a later analysis revealed, the rate of TCR association differed by HLA locus, with DRB1 most and HLA-C fewest. Excluded were some V segments that proved indistinguishable, including TRBV6-2 and TRBV6-3. Analyses of presence/absence relied on an assumption of roughly uniform sequencing depth across donors. Later findings reportedly placed an Asian-associated ancestry cluster below the roughly 730-donor mean for N-insertions.

CDR3 length equals 15 residues. The germline V gene has CDR1 SNHLY and CDR2 FYNNEI. V was pared by 7 bases and J by 5 bases, with 6 bases of the junction left unmatched. Remarks on this clone: Antigen: not known.

The clonotype comes from a woman aged 18-30 years in good health and CMV-seronegative. The genes are TRBV2 and TRBJ2-3; TRBD2 aligns across 13 bases. What was sequenced was PBMCs. The CDR3 region has the DNA TGTGCCAGCAACCGACTAGCGGGAGGAGGAGATACGCAGTATTTT. Translation: CASNRLAGGGDTQYF.